Listed below are T cell receptor beta chains from one sample, sequenced in a study of blood T cell repertoires in COVID-19. Data came from immunoSEQ multiplex PCR; TCRdb stores just in-frame clones and leaves some out. The table lists 70,000 to 85,000 clones, roughly 80% of them singletons, with less than 20% in the top ten. Input material: peripheral blood. All receptors come from a woman of 80 years or more with acute or convalescent COVID-19. The CDR3 runs from the conserved cysteine through the conserved F or W. Clone size is not always given. Where it is, it says once, few, many or a class for expanded clones.

>-|TRBV3-1/TRBV3-2
CASSQRTLGGQETQYF
>-|TRBV12-3/TRBV12-4
CASSTPTGYGYTF
>-|TRBV28
CASSRADEQFF
>-|TRBV19
CACHRDRGQPQHF
>-|TRBV19
CASSRSAGAPYEQYF
>-|TRBV2
CARNKRGNNYGYTF
>once|TRBV10-3
CAISERDYNHEQYF
>-|TRBV7-2
CASSWDGSSGNTIYF
>-|TRBV15
CATSRDPQREQFF
>-|TRBV3-1/TRBV3-2
CASSQLGSKGELFF
>-|TRBV7-8
CASSTSGGQSSYEQYF
>few|TRBV19
CASSIGQQLAKNIQYF
>-|TRBV19
CASSIGTTGQSNEKLFF
>few|TRBV6-4
CASSVELVNNEQFF
>-|TRBV27
CASSRDRSSYEQYF
>-|TRBV5-6
CASSGGRTDTQYF
>-|TRBV30
CAWSVRGGSPLHF
>-|TRBV3-1/TRBV3-2
CASSQDRGGQGYTF
>-|TRBV3-1/TRBV3-2
CASSHLTGFEQYF
>-|TRBV28
CASSFPPTGSVYGYTF
>-|TRBV7-9
CASSLEQGPYTF
>-|TRBV27
CASSDTGTSGVDIQYF
>-|TRBV11-2
CASSLTGGQFF
>-|TRBV7-9
CASSFGRDSYEQYF
>few|TRBV7-8
CASSSHTGIEKLFF
>once|TRBV30
CACTGSGNTIYF
>-|TRBV27
CASSPRLAGGGQETQYF
>-|TRBV14
CASSHSLAGRPYEQYF
>-|TRBV19
CASSPTGGSEKLFF
>-|TRBV6-5
CASRDTTPNTEAFF
>-|TRBV7-8
CASSVDRFNNQPQHF
>-|TRBV7-3
CASSLGGGYEQYF
>once|TRBV11-3
CASSPGQGIHEQYF
>-|TRBV5-1
CASSPEGQPQHF
>few|TRBV6-5
CASTQTGTGLLAFF
>-|TRBV11-3
CASSLDVRQRANYGYTF
>once|TRBV9
CASSVAGTAGGTEAFF
>-|TRBV2
CASSAYSNQPQHF
>few|TRBV30
CAWSVRQGPNLNTEAFF
>few|TRBV28
CASSFVGGSGNTIYF
>-|TRBV3-1/TRBV3-2
CASSQRRADSPLHF
>-|TRBV5-6
CASSLGLNLNTGELFF
>-|TRBV9
CASSVHTGPNTEAFF
>-|TRBV19
CASSPGGQPPFSPLHF
>few|TRBV19
CASSDRMNTEAFF
>few|TRBV27
CASGRGTGNTIYF
>-|TRBV7-9
CASSPLTGAGIYNEQFF
>-|TRBV27
CASSPLGGLDEQYF
>-|TRBV6-5
CASRLNRVLNTEAFF
>few|TRBV30
CAWTSRRSTGNTIYF
>-|TRBV7-9
CASSLRQDNYGYTF
>-|TRBV5-1
CASSLKSGGTDTQYF
>-|TRBV19
CASNPSRTGDNEQYF
>-|TRBV6-5
CASTKPGVYEQYF